This T cell receptor (beta chain) stems from a study of T cell changes during pregnancy in multiple sclerosis. The repertoire was sequenced with immunoSEQ multiplex PCR; TCRdb's copy has only in-frame clones and lacks some. The profile shows about 49,000 clones, 85% to 95% of them singletons. The CDR3 is made up of 15 amino acids. Trimming took off 2 bases at V and 3 bases at J, with 12 bases between the two ends. Germline V gene sequence: CDR1 SGHRS, CDR2 YFSETQ. The sequence came from a female donor with multiple sclerosis, enrolled in a pregnancy study. The source was CD8+ T cells from peripheral blood mononuclear cells, collected in the first trimester of pregnancy. The gene calls are TRBV5-1 and TRBJ2-1; no clear D. CDR3 DNA: TGCGCCAGCAGCTTATCCCCGCGGAACTACAATGAGCAGTTCTTC. It is translated as CASSLSPRNYNEQFF.